A selection of T cell receptor beta chains follows, all from one sample in a study of cytomegalovirus exposure and HLA in healthy donors. Repertoires were generated with immunoSEQ multiplex PCR, while TCRdb's copy carries only in-frame clones and drops some. The repertoire holds about 79,000 clones, with around two thirds as singletons. The sample comprised PBMCs. The receptors derive from a woman aged 45-65 years in good health and CMV-seropositive. The CDR3 runs from the conserved cysteine through the conserved F or W. A D gene is named only where the DNA matches it firmly. Size is stated for part of the rows, as once, few or many counts, or as a class when the clone is expanded.

d_call: .
v_call: TRBV18
clone_size: .
j_call: TRBJ1-1
cdr3_aa: CASSPGDIRDTEAFF
cdr3_nt: TGTGCCAGCTCACCGGGGGACATCCGGGACACTGAAGCTTTCTTT

d_call: TRBD1
v_call: TRBV4-1
clone_size: .
j_call: TRBJ1-5
cdr3_aa: CASSQGGTGANQPQHF
cdr3_nt: TGCGCCAGCAGCCAAGGGGGGACAGGGGCTAATCAGCCCCAGCATTTT

d_call: .
v_call: TRBV5-4
clone_size: .
j_call: TRBJ1-2
cdr3_aa: CASSLDRAVSGYTF
cdr3_nt: TGTGCCAGCAGCTTGGACAGGGCGGTGAGTGGCTACACCTTC

d_call: .
v_call: TRBV10-2
clone_size: few
j_call: TRBJ2-3
cdr3_aa: CASSEPPAYAGLTDTQYF
cdr3_nt: TGCGCCAGCAGTGAGCCCCCGGCTTACGCGGGCCTCACAGATACGCAGTATTTT

d_call: TRBD2
v_call: TRBV14
clone_size: .
j_call: TRBJ2-1
cdr3_aa: CASSLGLDQNEQFF
cdr3_nt: TGTGCCAGCAGCCTGGGACTAGATCAAAATGAGCAGTTCTTC

d_call: TRBD2
v_call: TRBV7-2
clone_size: .
j_call: TRBJ2-1
cdr3_aa: CASRGLAGGVEQFF
cdr3_nt: TGTGCCAGCAGGGGACTAGCGGGGGGAGTTGAGCAGTTCTTC

d_call: TRBD1
v_call: TRBV7-8
clone_size: .
j_call: TRBJ1-4
cdr3_aa: CASSPRDRDEKLFF
cdr3_nt: TGTGCCAGCAGCCCGCGGGACAGGGATGAAAAACTGTTTTTT

d_call: .
v_call: TRBV2
clone_size: .
j_call: TRBJ2-2
cdr3_aa: CASTGQLNTGELFF
cdr3_nt: TGTGCCAGCACTGGGCAGCTGAACACCGGGGAGCTGTTTTTT

d_call: .
v_call: TRBV28
clone_size: few
j_call: TRBJ1-5
cdr3_aa: CASSLWQGNENQPQHF
cdr3_nt: TGTGCCAGCAGTTTATGGCAGGGCAATGAAAATCAGCCCCAGCATTTT

d_call: TRBD2
v_call: TRBV11-2
clone_size: few
j_call: TRBJ2-1
cdr3_aa: CASSSSGGKYNEQFF
cdr3_nt: TGTGCCAGCAGCTCCAGCGGGGGGAAATACAATGAGCAGTTCTTC

d_call: .
v_call: TRBV2
clone_size: .
j_call: TRBJ2-2
cdr3_aa: CASSPDTGELFF
cdr3_nt: TGTGCCAGCAGCCCAGACACCGGGGAGCTGTTTTTT

d_call: TRBD2
v_call: TRBV11-3
clone_size: .
j_call: TRBJ2-1
cdr3_aa: CASSLPSSGGAHEQFF
cdr3_nt: TGTGCCAGCAGCTTACCGAGTAGCGGGGGAGCCCATGAGCAGTTCTTC

d_call: .
v_call: TRBV5-1
clone_size: few
j_call: TRBJ2-7
cdr3_aa: CASSVSGTSLVEQYF
cdr3_nt: TGCGCCAGCAGCGTCTCCGGGACATCTTTGGTCGAGCAGTACTTC

d_call: .
v_call: TRBV5-1
clone_size: .
j_call: TRBJ2-1
cdr3_aa: CASTLVAGRSYNEQFF
cdr3_nt: TGCGCCAGCACCCTTGTCGCGGGGCGCTCCTACAATGAGCAGTTCTTC

d_call: TRBD2
v_call: TRBV19
clone_size: .
j_call: TRBJ2-5
cdr3_aa: CASSIFSSGQETQYF
cdr3_nt: TGTGCCAGTAGTATATTCTCTAGCGGGCAAGAGACCCAGTACTTC

d_call: .
v_call: TRBV2
clone_size: .
j_call: TRBJ2-7
cdr3_aa: CATEIAPPGEQYF
cdr3_nt: TGTGCCACCGAAATAGCGCCGCCGGGGGAGCAGTACTTC

d_call: .
v_call: TRBV15
clone_size: .
j_call: TRBJ1-5
cdr3_aa: CATSRDSFQPQHF
cdr3_nt: TGTGCCACCAGCAGGGACTCCTTTCAGCCCCAGCATTTT

d_call: .
v_call: TRBV5-4
clone_size: .
j_call: TRBJ1-1
cdr3_aa: CASSLAPDFRREGFF
cdr3_nt: TGTGCCAGCAGCTTGGCCCCAGACTTCAGGAGGGAAGGTTTCTTT

d_call: .
v_call: TRBV9
clone_size: .
j_call: TRBJ1-2
cdr3_aa: CASSFAGADHTF
cdr3_nt: TGTGCCAGCAGCTTCGCAGGGGCAGATCACACCTTC

d_call: .
v_call: TRBV4-1
clone_size: once
j_call: TRBJ1-6
cdr3_aa: CASSQGRGGSPLHF
cdr3_nt: TGCGCCAGCAGCCAGGGACGGGGGGGTTCACCCCTCCACTTT

d_call: .
v_call: TRBV6-5
clone_size: .
j_call: TRBJ2-2
cdr3_aa: CASSVSGDTGELFF
cdr3_nt: TGTGCCAGCAGTGTTTCCGGAGACACCGGGGAGCTGTTTTTT

d_call: TRBD1
v_call: TRBV12-5
clone_size: few
j_call: TRBJ1-2
cdr3_aa: CASGGTGTGYGYTF
cdr3_nt: TGTGCTAGTGGTGGGACAGGGACTGGCTATGGCTACACCTTC

d_call: .
v_call: TRBV28
clone_size: .
j_call: TRBJ1-1
cdr3_aa: CASSKQGYEAFF
cdr3_nt: TGTGCCAGCAGTAAACAGGGATATGAAGCTTTCTTT

d_call: .
v_call: TRBV15
clone_size: .
j_call: TRBJ1-6
cdr3_aa: CATSDSGGFSSYNSPLHF
cdr3_nt: TGTGCCACCAGCGATTCTGGAGGGTTTAGCTCCTATAATTCACCCCTCCACTTT

d_call: TRBD1
v_call: TRBV10-3
clone_size: .
j_call: TRBJ1-2
cdr3_aa: CAIRPSTGADGYTF
cdr3_nt: TGTGCCATCAGACCCTCGACAGGGGCAGATGGCTACACCTTC

d_call: TRBD1
v_call: TRBV28
clone_size: few
j_call: TRBJ2-3
cdr3_aa: CASSFPGTGLHLPSTDTQYF
cdr3_nt: TGTGCCAGCAGTTTCCCCGGGACAGGACTACACTTACCTAGCACAGATACGCAGTATTTT

d_call: TRBD1
v_call: TRBV6-5
clone_size: .
j_call: TRBJ1-4
cdr3_aa: CASSYAGQQKLFF
cdr3_nt: TGTGCCAGCAGTTACGCGGGACAGCAGAAACTGTTTTTT

d_call: .
v_call: TRBV7-9
clone_size: .
j_call: TRBJ2-2
cdr3_aa: CSMRASGELFF
cdr3_nt: TGTTCCATGCGAGCCTCGGGAGAGCTGTTTTTT

d_call: TRBD1
v_call: TRBV29-1
clone_size: .
j_call: TRBJ2-5
cdr3_aa: CSARQGRGQETQYF
cdr3_nt: TGCAGCGCACGACAGGGGCGAGGGCAAGAGACCCAGTACTTC

d_call: TRBD2
v_call: TRBV6-1
clone_size: .
j_call: TRBJ2-2
cdr3_aa: CASSESPSGGFRTGELFF
cdr3_nt: TGTGCCAGCAGTGAATCCCCTAGCGGGGGGTTCAGGACCGGGGAGCTGTTTTTT

d_call: .
v_call: TRBV19
clone_size: .
j_call: TRBJ1-2
cdr3_aa: CASSIEYGRGPPFRDGYTF
cdr3_nt: TGTGCCAGTAGTATAGAGTATGGCAGGGGACCGCCCTTTCGGGATGGCTACACCTTC

d_call: .
v_call: TRBV6-1
clone_size: .
j_call: TRBJ2-7
cdr3_aa: CASSAGPDYEQYF
cdr3_nt: TGTGCCAGCAGCGCCGGTCCTGATTACGAGCAGTACTTC

d_call: .
v_call: TRBV5-3
clone_size: .
j_call: TRBJ1-2
cdr3_aa: CARSSVGPCACGYTF
cdr3_nt: TGTGCCAGAAGCTCCGTGGGGCCATGTGCTTGTGGCTACACCTTC

d_call: .
v_call: TRBV30
clone_size: .
j_call: TRBJ1-4
cdr3_aa: CAWKVQAREKLFF
cdr3_nt: TGTGCCTGGAAGGTTCAGGCAAGGGAAAAACTGTTTTTT

d_call: .
v_call: TRBV5-1
clone_size: .
j_call: TRBJ2-1
cdr3_aa: CASSFGNEQFF
cdr3_nt: TGCGCCAGCAGCTTCGGCAATGAGCAGTTCTTC

d_call: .
v_call: TRBV6-5
clone_size: .
j_call: TRBJ1-6
cdr3_aa: CASGRPANSPLHF
cdr3_nt: TGTGCCAGTGGGAGGCCAGCCAATTCACCCCTCCACTTT

d_call: .
v_call: TRBV7-3
clone_size: .
j_call: TRBJ2-4
cdr3_aa: CASSPGVLAKNIQYF
cdr3_nt: TGTGCCAGCAGCCCCGGGGTTTTAGCCAAAAACATTCAGTACTTC

d_call: .
v_call: TRBV5-1
clone_size: few
j_call: TRBJ2-5
cdr3_aa: CASRYDLARETQYF
cdr3_nt: TGCGCCAGCAGATACGATCTAGCGAGGGAGACCCAGTACTTC

d_call: .
v_call: TRBV7-9
clone_size: .
j_call: TRBJ1-5
cdr3_aa: CASSLSSSNQPQHF
cdr3_nt: TGTGCCAGCAGCTTGTCGAGCAGCAATCAGCCCCAGCATTTT

d_call: .
v_call: TRBV15
clone_size: .
j_call: TRBJ1-5
cdr3_aa: CATSGTTGGRNQPQHF
cdr3_nt: TGTGCCACCAGCGGAACGACCGGGGGAAGGAATCAGCCCCAGCATTTT

d_call: TRBD2
v_call: TRBV5-1
clone_size: .
j_call: TRBJ2-7
cdr3_aa: CASSLVGLAATYEQYF
cdr3_nt: TGCGCCAGCAGCTTGGTTGGGCTAGCGGCTACCTACGAGCAGTACTTC

d_call: .
v_call: TRBV9
clone_size: .
j_call: TRBJ2-4
cdr3_aa: CASSVEVTITPQNIQYF
cdr3_nt: TGTGCCAGCAGCGTAGAAGTCACCATTACTCCTCAAAACATTCAGTACTTC

d_call: .
v_call: TRBV18
clone_size: .
j_call: TRBJ1-1
cdr3_aa: CASSPKPNTEAFF
cdr3_nt: TGTGCCAGCTCACCTAAGCCGAACACTGAAGCTTTCTTT

d_call: .
v_call: TRBV7-5
clone_size: .
j_call: TRBJ2-3
cdr3_aa: CVRTGGGAKDTQYF
cdr3_nt: TGTGTCAGAACCGGCGGGGGGGCGAAAGATACGCAGTATTTT